One and the same sample provided the 19 T cell receptor beta chains below, sequenced in a study of blood T cell repertoires in COVID-19. The repertoire was sequenced with immunoSEQ multiplex PCR; TCRdb's copy has only in-frame clones and lacks some. The data contain some 240,000 clones, about four fifths of them singletons. Sequenced sample: peripheral blood. The receptors were sampled from a woman of 80 years or more with COVID-19, enrolled during active disease.

This clone occurred once. The J gene is TRBJ1-1, the V gene TRBV3-1 (or the pseudogene TRBV3-2); D possibly corresponds to TRBD1 (5 bases). The V gene lost 4 bases and the J gene lost 3 bases, with 9 bases spanning the gap. CDR1 and CDR2 (germline): LGHDT, YNNKEL (reference sequence). The CDR3 is made up of 13 amino acids. CDR3 nucleotide sequence: TGTGCCAGCAGCCTACAGGCGTACACTGAAGCTTTCTTT. Translated, it gives CASSLQAYTEAFF.

The V gene is TRBV6-6, the J gene TRBJ2-1; 9 bases align to TRBD2. Trimming removed 6 bases from V and 8 bases from J; junction bases left unmatched: 11. CDR1 is MNHNY, CDR2 SVGAGI, per germline (reference sequence). This CDR3 contains 15 residues. The CDR3 DNA is TGTGCCAGCAGCCGCCCGGGACTAGCTAATGATGAGCAGTTCTTC. The encoded protein is CASSRPGLANDEQFF.

This clone showed up just once. V is TRBV19 and J is TRBJ1-4; 9 bases map to TRBD1. V was clipped by 7 bases and J by 8 bases; unmatched bases: 8. This CDR3 is built from 14 residues. CDR1 and CDR2 (germline): LNHDA, SQIVND (reference sequence). CDR3 nucleotides: TGTGCCAGTATGGGGCGGGGACAGGGCGAAAAACTGTTTTTT. It yields the protein CASMGRGQGEKLFF. Full variable domain (remainder filled in from reference TRBV19 and TRBJ1-4): DGGITQSPKYLFRKEGQNVTLSCEQNLNHDAMYWYRQDPGQGLRLIYYSQIVNDFQKGDIAEGYSVSREKKESFPLTVTSAQKNPTAFYLCASMGRGQGEKLFFGSGTQLSVL.

The chain has TRBV4-2 and TRBJ1-5; 10 bases map to TRBD1. The length of the CDR3 is 15 residues. CDR1 and CDR2 (germline): LGHNA, YNFKEQ. The junction had 4 bases not matched to a gene; V was cut back by 4 bases and J by 4 bases. CDR3 in DNA: TGTGCCAGCAGCCTCGGGACAGGGGTGAATCAGCCCCAGCATTTT. Its translation is CASSLGTGVNQPQHF.

The chain employs TRBV30 and TRBJ2-7, with a tentative D call TRBD2 (6 bases). From germline, CDR1 is GTSNPN and CDR2 SVGIG (reference sequence). CDR3 size: 13 residues. Trimming left V 0 bases short and J 2 bases short, with 8 bases between. The CDR3 DNA follows: TGTGCCTGGAGTGTACCGGGGGCCTACGAGCAGTACTTC. Protein sequence: CAWSVPGAYEQYF.

V gene TRBV24-1 combines with J gene TRBJ1-2; a weak D match, TRBD1 (6 bases). Germline CDR1 and CDR2: KGHDR and SFDVKD. This CDR3 is 15 amino acids long. V lost 3 bases to trimming and J lost 6 bases, with 16 bases between them. The CDR3 spells CATSDPSGQRDGYTF. DNA of the CDR3: TGTGCCACCAGTGATCCATCGGGACAAAGGGATGGCTACACCTTC.

The chain joins TRBV5-1 to TRBJ1-1, with 7 positions matching TRBD1. Per the germline V gene, CDR1 is SGHRS and CDR2 is YFSETQ. V lost 3 bases to trimming and J lost 4 bases; unmatched junction nucleotides: 6. The CDR3 totals 14 residues. The CDR3 reads CASSSTGWGTEAFF. CDR3 nucleotides: TGCGCCAGCAGCTCGACAGGGTGGGGCACTGAAGCTTTCTTT.

The CDR3 nucleotides are TGTGCCAGCAGCCACAGCGGGGGGAGACGGTCCTACGAGCAGTACTTC. Encoded protein: CASSHSGGRRSYEQYF. V and J are TRBV3-1 (or the pseudogene TRBV3-2) and TRBJ2-7; 9 bases match TRBD2. The germline V gene encodes CDR1 LGHDT and CDR2 YNNKEL (reference sequence). The ends lost 3 bases at V and 1 base at J; junction bases unmatched: 7. The CDR3 is made up of 16 amino acids.

J is TRBJ1-1 and V is TRBV30, with D perhaps TRBD1 (6 bases). V lost 3 bases, J lost 3 bases, and 17 bases lay in between. Germline loops: CDR1 GTSNPN, CDR2 SVGIG (reference sequence). There are 15 residues in the CDR3. Here the CDR3 DNA reads TGTGCCTGGAGGGGCCGGGACAACTTATACACTGAAGCTTTCTTT. This gives the protein CAWRGRDNLYTEAFF.

V and J are TRBV19 and TRBJ2-5, with TRBD2 as a possible D gene (6 bases). This CDR3 spans 16 amino acids. From germline, CDR1 is LNHDA and CDR2 SQIVND (reference sequence). Trimming removed 1 base from V and 2 bases from J, with 14 bases in between. The CDR3 reads CASSIGRTSLQETQYF. In nucleotides, the CDR3 is TGTGCCAGTAGTATAGGTCGCACTAGCCTGCAAGAGACCCAGTACTTC. The whole variable domain, remainder taken from reference TRBV19 and TRBJ2-5, is DGGITQSPKYLFRKEGQNVTLSCEQNLNHDAMYWYRQDPGQGLRLIYYSQIVNDFQKGDIAEGYSVSREKKESFPLTVTSAQKNPTAFYLCASSIGRTSLQETQYFGPGTRLLVL.

The rearrangement joins TRBV6-2 or TRBV6-3 to TRBJ2-7; D may be TRBD1 (5 bases). The CDR3 is made up of 15 amino acids. Trimming took off 4 bases at V and 3 bases at J, with 16 bases between the two ends. Germline CDR1 is MNHEY and CDR2 is SVGEGT. The CDR3 is CASSWGQGLNYEQYF. The CDR3 nucleotides are TGTGCCAGCAGTTGGGGCCAGGGCCTTAACTACGAGCAGTACTTC.

This sequence joins TRBV7-6 and TRBJ2-2, with D unclear. The V gene lost 2 bases and the J gene lost 1 base, with 11 bases spanning the gap. Per the germline V gene, CDR1 is SGHVS and CDR2 is FNYEAQ. The CDR3 extends over 16 amino acids. The CDR3 here is CASSLRSSVNTGELFF. The CDR3 DNA reads as TGTGCCAGCAGCTTACGGAGCAGCGTGAACACCGGGGAGCTGTTTTTT.

The CDR3 DNA reads TGTGCCAGCAGTCAGACCAGGAATAATTCACCCCTCCACTTT. It translates to CASSQTRNNSPLHF. The chain links TRBV6-5 to TRBJ1-6; unclear D gene. Between the trimmed V and J ends, which lost 5 bases and 5 bases, there was a span of 10 bases. Germline lookup yields CDR1 MNHEY and CDR2 SVGAGI. This CDR3 region has 14 residues.

CDR3 protein: CASSFRGGRYEQYF. CDR3 coding DNA: TGTGCCAGCAGCTTTCGCGGGGGGAGGTACGAGCAGTACTTC. V usage is TRBV7-8 and J usage is TRBJ2-7, with 8 bases that match TRBD2. Germline V CDR1 and CDR2: SGHVS, FQNEAQ. CDR3 size: 14 residues. Losses at the gene ends were 3 bases for V and 4 bases for J; bases not matched to a gene: 5.

The genes are TRBV24-1 and TRBJ1-5; 8 bases fit TRBD1. Germline V gene sequence: CDR1 KGHDR, CDR2 SFDVKD. The CDR3 runs to 14 residues. V was pared by 11 bases and J by 4 bases, with 9 bases of the junction left unmatched. The CDR3 DNA sequence: TGTGCCATGGCCTTGGACAGGGCAAATCAGCCCCAGCATTTT. Translating gives CAMALDRANQPQHF.

V gene TRBV6-5 combines with J gene TRBJ1-1; D is unresolved. The V gene's germline CDR1 is MNHEY and CDR2 SVGAGI. The CDR3 has 14 residues. V was pared by 2 bases and J by 3 bases, with 10 bases between. The CDR3 reads CASSYLRVDTEAFF. The CDR3 DNA reads as TGTGCCAGCAGTTACCTTCGGGTGGACACTGAAGCTTTCTTT.

This clone has a single count. The chain is built from TRBV28 and TRBJ1-1, with D uncertain. CDR3 size: 11 residues. V lost 8 bases and J 1 base, leaving 5 bases between the germline ends. Germline V gene data show CDR1 as MDHEN and CDR2 as SYDVKM. The CDR3, as DNA: TGTGCCAGCTTTCAGAACACTGAAGCTTTCTTT. Protein sequence: CASFQNTEAFF.

The chain combines TRBV18 with TRBJ1-1; D perhaps matches TRBD1 (6 bases). Germline-derived CDR1 and CDR2 are KGHSH and LQKENI. The V end was cut by 3 bases, the J end by 3 bases, with 11 bases between. The CDR3 length is 14 residues. CDR3 in amino acids: CASSPSWGHTEAFF. The CDR3, as DNA: TGTGCCAGCTCACCGTCGTGGGGGCACACTGAAGCTTTCTTT. The variable domain in full, completed from reference TRBV18 and TRBJ1-1, reads NAGVMQNPRHLVRRRGQEARLRCSPMKGHSHVYWYRQLPEEGLKFMVYLQKENIIDESGMPKERFSAEFPKEGPSILRIQQVVRGDSAAYFCASSPSWGHTEAFFGQGTRLTVV.

This clone occurred once. The chain combines TRBV5-1 with TRBJ2-1, with D perhaps matching TRBD2 (6 bases). Between the trimmed V and J ends, which lost 0 bases and 5 bases, there was a span of 9 bases. The germline V gene encodes CDR1 SGHRS and CDR2 YFSETQ. The CDR3 has 14 residues. CDR3 region: CASSLERAHNEQFF. In DNA form, the CDR3 reads TGCGCCAGCAGCTTGGAGCGGGCCCACAATGAGCAGTTCTTC. The full variable domain, its missing parts supplied by reference TRBV5-1 and TRBJ2-1, is KAGVTQTPRYLIKTRGQQVTLSCSPISGHRSVSWYQQTPGQGLQFLFEYFSETQRNKGNFPGRFSGRQFSNSRSEMNVSTLELGDSALYLCASSLERAHNEQFFGPGTRLTVL.